A selection of T cell receptor beta chains follows, all from one sample in a study of cytomegalovirus exposure and HLA in healthy donors. Using immunoSEQ multiplex PCR, the repertoire was profiled, and TCRdb retains in-frame clones only, with some absent. The data contain under 200,000 clones, approximately 79% of them singletons. The sample was PBMCs. These receptors were obtained from a man over 45 in good health and CMV-seropositive. Both conserved end residues are part of each CDR3. A D gene is named only where the DNA matches it firmly. Size tells how often a clone was seen (once, few, many) or the class of an expanded clone, and some rows leave it out.

d_call: TRBD1
j_call: TRBJ1-5
v_call: TRBV30
clone_size: -
cdr3_aa: CAWSGTGNQPQHF
cdr3_nt: TGTGCCTGGAGTGGGACAGGAAATCAGCCCCAGCATTTT

d_call: -
j_call: TRBJ2-3
v_call: TRBV5-4
clone_size: few
cdr3_aa: CASSSGQGGDTQYF
cdr3_nt: TGTGCCAGCAGCTCTGGACAGGGAGGGGATACGCAGTATTTT

d_call: -
j_call: TRBJ1-2
v_call: TRBV6-1
clone_size: -
cdr3_aa: CASSEVGSYTF
cdr3_nt: TGTGCCAGCAGTGAGGTCGGGAGCTACACCTTC

d_call: TRBD1
j_call: TRBJ2-4
v_call: TRBV4-2
clone_size: -
cdr3_aa: CASSLERGPSKNIQYF
cdr3_nt: TGTGCCAGCAGCCTTGAGAGGGGGCCTAGCAAAAACATTCAGTACTTC

d_call: TRBD1
j_call: TRBJ1-6
v_call: TRBV6-5
clone_size: -
cdr3_aa: CASSPSDRVNSPLHF
cdr3_nt: TGTGCCAGCAGCCCTTCCGACAGGGTCAATTCACCCCTCCACTTT

d_call: -
j_call: TRBJ1-3
v_call: TRBV5-4
clone_size: once
cdr3_aa: CASSLAGGNTIYF
cdr3_nt: TGTGCCAGCAGCTTGGCGGGGGGAAACACCATATATTTT

d_call: -
j_call: TRBJ2-5
v_call: TRBV27
clone_size: -
cdr3_aa: CASSGPSGRGGETQYF
cdr3_nt: TGTGCCAGCAGTGGTCCGTCGGGGAGAGGAGGAGAGACCCAGTACTTC

d_call: TRBD1
j_call: TRBJ1-2
v_call: TRBV27
clone_size: -
cdr3_aa: CASSARQGAGYGYTF
cdr3_nt: TGTGCCAGCAGTGCCAGACAGGGGGCGGGCTATGGCTACACCTTC

d_call: -
j_call: TRBJ1-5
v_call: TRBV7-2
clone_size: -
cdr3_aa: CASSFQGTNNQPQHF
cdr3_nt: TGTGCCAGCAGCTTCCAAGGGACAAACAATCAGCCCCAGCATTTT

d_call: TRBD2
j_call: TRBJ2-3
v_call: TRBV9
clone_size: -
cdr3_aa: CASSPRSGLADSTDTQYF
cdr3_nt: TGTGCCAGCAGCCCTAGATCGGGACTAGCGGATTCCACAGATACGCAGTATTTT

d_call: TRBD1
j_call: TRBJ1-1
v_call: TRBV6-6
clone_size: -
cdr3_aa: CASSITGAQTEAFF
cdr3_nt: TGTGCCAGCAGCATTACAGGGGCGCAAACTGAAGCTTTCTTT

d_call: -
j_call: TRBJ1-3
v_call: TRBV20-1
clone_size: -
cdr3_aa: CSAREANTIYF
cdr3_nt: TGCAGTGCTAGAGAAGCAAACACCATATATTTT

d_call: TRBD1
j_call: TRBJ1-2
v_call: TRBV4-1
clone_size: -
cdr3_aa: CASSQGLGSDRGYGYTF
cdr3_nt: TGCGCCAGCAGCCAAGGCCTGGGCTCGGACAGGGGGTATGGCTACACCTTC

d_call: -
j_call: TRBJ2-2
v_call: TRBV7-6
clone_size: few
cdr3_aa: CASSLGGLANTGELFF
cdr3_nt: TGTGCCAGCAGCTTGGGGGGACTGGCGAACACCGGGGAGCTGTTTTTT

d_call: TRBD1
j_call: TRBJ1-2
v_call: TRBV18
clone_size: once
cdr3_aa: CASSPRDRGLSYGYTF
cdr3_nt: TGTGCCAGCTCACCAAGGGACAGGGGGCTAAGTTATGGCTACACCTTC

d_call: -
j_call: TRBJ1-2
v_call: TRBV7-9
clone_size: -
cdr3_aa: CASIPSGGGIGYTF
cdr3_nt: TGTGCCAGCATACCTTCGGGGGGCGGGATCGGCTACACCTTC

d_call: -
j_call: TRBJ2-7
v_call: TRBV19
clone_size: -
cdr3_aa: CASSPGYDYEQYF
cdr3_nt: TGTGCCAGTAGTCCGGGGTACGACTACGAGCAGTACTTC

d_call: -
j_call: TRBJ2-1
v_call: TRBV9
clone_size: -
cdr3_aa: CASSVTSNEQFF
cdr3_nt: TGTGCCAGCAGCGTCACAAGTAATGAGCAGTTCTTC